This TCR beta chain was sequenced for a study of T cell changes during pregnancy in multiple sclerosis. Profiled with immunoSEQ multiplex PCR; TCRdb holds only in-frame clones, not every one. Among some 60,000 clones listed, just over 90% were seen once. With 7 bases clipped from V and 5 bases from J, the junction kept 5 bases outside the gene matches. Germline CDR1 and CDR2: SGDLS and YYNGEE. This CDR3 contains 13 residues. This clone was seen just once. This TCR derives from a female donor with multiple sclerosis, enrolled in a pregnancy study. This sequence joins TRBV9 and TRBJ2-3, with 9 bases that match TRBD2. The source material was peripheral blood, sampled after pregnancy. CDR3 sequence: CASHSGSGDTQYF. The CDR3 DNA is TGTGCCAGCCATAGCGGGAGTGGAGATACGCAGTATTTT.